This entry is about one T cell receptor beta chain. Its antigen is currently unknown. These data originate in a study of T-cell reconstitution after alpha-beta-depleted transplantation in children. Study-level points and caveats: Surviving recipient cells, namely T cells and thymic progenitors, were the source of high day-60 TCRbeta diversity in some patients. Reportedly, roughly two months post-transplant, alpha-beta T cells arose from several hundred expanded graft clones.

As it was prepared, the TCRbeta library received unique molecular identifiers. TCRdb redid the calling of the PCR reads with MiXCR, one entry per CDR3 protein. The table has about 90,000 distinct CDR3 sequences, around a sixth seen once. The sequence was collected from a male patient aged 2-15 years who had a stem cell transplant for acute lymphoblastic leukemia, so the T cells may come from the graft donor. This specimen was PBMCs, mostly from graft donor cells, taken 180 days after TCRalphabeta/CD19-depleted stem cell transplant.

CDR3 coding DNA: TGTGCCAGCAGTCTAAAGGGCAGGGGCTACGTCCAAGAGACCCAGTACTTC. It is translated as CASSLKGRGYVQETQYF. The chain recombines TRBV27 with TRBJ2-5; a possible D gene is TRBD1 (6 bases). The CDR3 contains 17 residues. Germline CDR1 MNHEY, CDR2 SMNVEV (reference sequence). Deletions cut 5 bases from V and 1 base from J, with 20 bases between.